Below, one T cell receptor (beta chain) is given with its context. What it binds is unknown. Disease duration under 2 months; hyperthyroidism patients were aged 18 to 65. Together with thyroid ultrasound, orbital computed tomography, serum thyroxine and TRAb, clinical symptoms were used for diagnoses. TCR beta CDR3 regions were amplified from RNA. The TCR CDR3 first-round RT-PCR relied on the HTBI primer set. TCRdb reprocessed the multiplex PCR reads via MiXCR and lists one record per CDR3 protein. The top ten clones hold about 5% of a sample with roughly 420,000 distinct CDR3 sequences, roughly an eighth of them seen once. These data originate in a study of T cells in Graves' hyperthyroidism and ophthalmopathy. Overall study findings and caveats: Blood also held most thyroid clonotypes expanded beyond 0.001. Before onset, ophthalmopathy was predicted by the model a median roughly 6.8 months earlier.

There are 16 residues in the CDR3. J lost 1 base, V lost 10 bases, and 7 bases had no gene match. Germline CDR1 reads MNHNS; CDR2 reads SASEGT. Sequencing was carried out using blood. The origin of this receptor is a woman aged 18-29 years with Graves' hyperthyroidism. V and J are TRBV6-1 and TRBJ2-3; TRBD2 agrees at 14 bases. The chain's CDR3 is CATREGLAGGTDTQYF. The DNA of the CDR3 is TGTGCCACACGCGAGGGACTAGCGGGGGGCACAGATACGCAGTATTTT.